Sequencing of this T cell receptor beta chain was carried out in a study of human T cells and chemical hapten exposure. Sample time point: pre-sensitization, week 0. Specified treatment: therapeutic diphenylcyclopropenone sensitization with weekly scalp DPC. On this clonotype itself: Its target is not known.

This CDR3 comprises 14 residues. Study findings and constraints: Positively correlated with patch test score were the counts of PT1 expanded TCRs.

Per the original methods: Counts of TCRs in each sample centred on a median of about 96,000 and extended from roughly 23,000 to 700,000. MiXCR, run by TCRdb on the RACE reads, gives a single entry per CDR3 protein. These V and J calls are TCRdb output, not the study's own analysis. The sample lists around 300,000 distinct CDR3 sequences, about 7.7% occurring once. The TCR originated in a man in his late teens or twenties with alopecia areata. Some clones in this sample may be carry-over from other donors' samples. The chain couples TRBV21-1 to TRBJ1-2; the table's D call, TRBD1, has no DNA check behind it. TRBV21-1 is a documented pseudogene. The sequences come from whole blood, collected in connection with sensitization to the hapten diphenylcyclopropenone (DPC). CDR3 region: CASHRGPPLHGYTF. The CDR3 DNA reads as TGTGCCAGCCACAGGGGACCACCTCTCCATGGCTACACCTTC.